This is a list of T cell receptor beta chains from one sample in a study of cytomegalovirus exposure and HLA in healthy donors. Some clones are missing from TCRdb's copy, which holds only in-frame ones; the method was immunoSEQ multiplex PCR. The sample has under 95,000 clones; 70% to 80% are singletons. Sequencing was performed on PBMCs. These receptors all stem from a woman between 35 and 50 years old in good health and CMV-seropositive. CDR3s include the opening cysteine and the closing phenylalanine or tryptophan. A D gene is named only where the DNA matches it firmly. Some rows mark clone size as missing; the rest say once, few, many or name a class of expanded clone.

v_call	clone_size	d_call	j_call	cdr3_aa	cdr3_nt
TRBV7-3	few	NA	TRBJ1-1	CASSLGGLDTEAFF	TGTGCCAGCAGCTTAGGGGGGTTGGACACTGAAGCTTTCTTT
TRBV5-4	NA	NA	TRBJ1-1	CASSFGGRSDTEAFF	TGTGCCAGCAGCTTTGGAGGGCGAAGCGACACTGAAGCTTTCTTT
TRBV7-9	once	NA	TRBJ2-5	CASSFTGTETQYF	TGTGCCAGCAGCTTCACAGGGACAGAGACCCAGTACTTC
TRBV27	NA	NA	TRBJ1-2	CASSFMGHAGTYGYTF	TGTGCCAGCAGTTTTATGGGTCACGCAGGGACTTATGGCTACACCTTC
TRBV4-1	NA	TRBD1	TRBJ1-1	CASSQERQGNTEAFF	TGCGCCAGCAGCCAAGAAAGACAGGGGAACACTGAAGCTTTCTTT
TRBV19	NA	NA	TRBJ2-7	CASSIPGVAVSSEQYF	TGTGCCAGTAGTATCCCCGGGGTAGCGGTCTCCTCCGAGCAGTACTTC
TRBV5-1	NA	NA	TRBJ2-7	CASSLTDSYEQYF	TGCGCCAGCAGCTTAACAGACTCCTACGAGCAGTACTTC
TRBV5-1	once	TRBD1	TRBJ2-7	CASSLGQGGYEQYF	TGCGCCAGCAGCTTAGGACAGGGGGGGTACGAGCAGTACTTC
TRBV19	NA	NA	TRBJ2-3	CASSIDQGTDTQYF	TGTGCCAGTAGTATAGATCAGGGCACAGATACGCAGTATTTT
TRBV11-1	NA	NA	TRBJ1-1	CASSLYPARITEAFF	TGTGCCAGCAGCTTATATCCAGCGAGGATAACTGAAGCTTTCTTT
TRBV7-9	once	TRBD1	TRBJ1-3	CASSEPGQENTIYF	TGTGCCAGCAGCGAACCGGGACAGGAAAACACCATATATTTT
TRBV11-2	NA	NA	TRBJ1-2	CASSSLRDFGYTF	TGTGCCAGCAGCTCGCTCCGGGACTTCGGCTACACCTTC
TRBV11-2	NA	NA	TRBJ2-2	CASSLLEAGELFF	TGTGCCAGCAGCTTATTAGAGGCCGGGGAGCTGTTTTTT
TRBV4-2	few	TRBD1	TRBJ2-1	CASSQAGTGASSYNEQFF	TGTGCCAGCAGCCAAGCGGGGACAGGGGCTAGCTCCTACAATGAGCAGTTCTTC
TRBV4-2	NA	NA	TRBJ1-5	CASSQDGSRNQPQHF	TGTGCCAGCAGCCAAGATGGGAGCCGCAATCAGCCCCAGCATTTT
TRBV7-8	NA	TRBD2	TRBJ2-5	CASRRLAAYQETQYF	TGTGCCAGCAGAAGACTAGCGGCGTACCAAGAGACCCAGTACTTC
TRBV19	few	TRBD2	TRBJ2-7	CASSTGGRTYEQYF	TGTGCCAGTAGTACGGGGGGGCGGACGTACGAGCAGTACTTC
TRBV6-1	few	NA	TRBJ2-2	CASSEDRLNTGELFF	TGTGCCAGCAGTGAGGACAGACTGAACACCGGGGAGCTGTTTTTT
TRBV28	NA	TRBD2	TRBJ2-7	CASSSSPSGKYEQYF	TGTGCCAGCAGTTCCTCGCCTAGCGGGAAATACGAGCAGTACTTC
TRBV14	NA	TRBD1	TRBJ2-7	CASSPQTGAYEQYF	TGTGCCAGCAGCCCTCAGACAGGGGCCTACGAGCAGTACTTC
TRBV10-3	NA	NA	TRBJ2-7	CAIRDSSYEQYF	TGTGCCATCAGGGACAGCTCCTACGAGCAGTACTTC
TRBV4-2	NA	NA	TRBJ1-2	CASSPLKLGAVGGGYTF	TGTGCCAGCAGCCCTTTAAAGTTGGGGGCCGTCGGGGGGGGCTACACCTTC
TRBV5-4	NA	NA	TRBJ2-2	CASSLGQNTGELFF	TGTGCCAGCAGCCTTGGACAGAACACCGGGGAGCTGTTTTTT
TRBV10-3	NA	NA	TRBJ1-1	CAISERTANTEAFF	TGTGCCATCAGCGAAAGGACAGCGAACACTGAAGCTTTCTTT
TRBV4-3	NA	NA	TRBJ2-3	CASSQGGSGDTQYF	TGCGCCAGCAGCCAAGGAGGATCCGGAGATACGCAGTATTTT
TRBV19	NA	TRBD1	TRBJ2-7	CASSQGQGYEQYF	TGTGCCAGTAGCCAAGGACAGGGATACGAGCAGTACTTC
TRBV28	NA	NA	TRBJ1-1	CASNEGEGTEAFF	TGTGCCAGCAACGAAGGGGAGGGCACTGAAGCTTTCTTT
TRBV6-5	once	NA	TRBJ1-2	CASSYSGRLAYGYTF	TGTGCCAGCAGTTACTCCGGCAGGCTCGCCTATGGCTACACCTTC
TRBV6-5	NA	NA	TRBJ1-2	CASRARTTTNYGYTF	TGTGCCAGCAGAGCCCGGACAACTACTAACTATGGCTACACCTTC
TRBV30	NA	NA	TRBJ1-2	CAWSIDGTQAYYGYTF	TGTGCCTGGAGTATTGATGGTACCCAAGCCTACTATGGCTACACCTTC
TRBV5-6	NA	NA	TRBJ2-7	CASSLVVAVDGEQYF	TGTGCCAGCAGCTTGGTGGTAGCGGTAGATGGCGAGCAGTACTTC
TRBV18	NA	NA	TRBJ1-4	CASSLDSNEKLFF	TGTGCCAGCTCACTAGACAGTAATGAAAAACTGTTTTTT
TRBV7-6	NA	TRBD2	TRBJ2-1	CASSPRLAGTGDEQFF	TGTGCCAGCAGCCCCCGACTAGCGGGGACCGGCGATGAGCAGTTCTTC
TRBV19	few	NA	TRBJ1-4	CASSRYPLASLNEKLFF	TGTGCCAGTAGTCGCTATCCTCTAGCGAGCCTCAATGAAAAACTGTTTTTT
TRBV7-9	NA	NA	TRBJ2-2	CASSLSGGRNTGELFF	TGTGCCAGCAGCTTAAGCGGAGGCCGGAACACCGGGGAGCTGTTTTTT
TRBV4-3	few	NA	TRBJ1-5	CASSQDSGSQPQHF	TGCGCCAGCAGCCAAGATAGCGGGAGTCAGCCCCAGCATTTT
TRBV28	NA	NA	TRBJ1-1	CASSPRVTEAFF	TGTGCCAGCAGTCCCCGGGTTACTGAAGCTTTCTTT
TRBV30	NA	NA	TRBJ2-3	CASLRVAPTSTDTQYF	TGTGCCTCCCTACGGGTGGCTCCCACTTCCACAGATACGCAGTATTTT
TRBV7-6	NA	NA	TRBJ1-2	CASSPGGGYGYTF	TGTGCCAGCAGCCCCGGGGGGGGCTATGGCTACACCTTC
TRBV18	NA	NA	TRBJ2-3	CASSPLDNADTQYF	TGTGCCAGCTCACCACTGGACAATGCAGATACGCAGTATTTT
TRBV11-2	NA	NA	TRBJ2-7	CASSFTRGISYEQYF	TGTGCCAGCAGCTTCACTCGGGGGATCTCCTACGAGCAGTACTTC
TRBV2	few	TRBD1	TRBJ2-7	CASTRQGLEQYF	TGTGCCAGCACGAGACAGGGGTTGGAGCAGTACTTC
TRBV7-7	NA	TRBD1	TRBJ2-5	CASSLAAGGGETQYF	TGTGCTAGCAGCTTAGCGGCAGGGGGCGGAGAGACCCAGTACTTC
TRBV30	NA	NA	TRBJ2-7	CAWSGGAAGIYEQYF	TGTGCCTGGAGTGGGGGGGCAGCGGGAATCTACGAGCAGTACTTC
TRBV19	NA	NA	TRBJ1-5	CASSSPGRENQPQHF	TGTGCCAGTAGTTCCCCCGGACGGGAAAATCAGCCCCAGCATTTT
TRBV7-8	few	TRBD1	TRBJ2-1	CASSLRGQAILYNEQFF	TGTGCCAGCAGCTTACGGGGACAGGCGATACTATACAATGAGCAGTTCTTC
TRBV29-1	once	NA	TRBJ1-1	CSVGRRGGRVNTEAFF	TGCAGCGTTGGACGCCGGGGGGGCAGGGTGAACACTGAAGCTTTCTTT
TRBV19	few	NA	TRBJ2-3	CASSSRRWNADTQYF	TGTGCCAGTAGTAGTCGGCGGTGGAACGCAGATACGCAGTATTTT
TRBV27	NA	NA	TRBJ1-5	CASSWGLNNQPQHF	TGTGCCAGCAGTTGGGGGCTGAACAATCAGCCCCAGCATTTT
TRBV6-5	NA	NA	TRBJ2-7	CASRKTGSIEQYF	TGTGCCAGCAGGAAAACAGGGTCTATCGAGCAGTACTTC
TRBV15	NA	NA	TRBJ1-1	CATSEGQRFTEAFF	TGTGCCACCAGCGAGGGACAACGGTTCACTGAAGCTTTCTTT
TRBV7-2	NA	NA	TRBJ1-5	CASSHRAQPQHF	TGTGCCAGCAGCCACAGGGCTCAGCCCCAGCATTTT
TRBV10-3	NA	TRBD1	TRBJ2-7	CAISESGTGPYEQYF	TGTGCCATCAGTGAGTCAGGGACAGGACCCTACGAGCAGTACTTC
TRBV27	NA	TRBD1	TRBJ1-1	CASSSRTGTTEAFF	TGTGCCAGCAGTTCACGGACAGGGACCACTGAAGCTTTCTTT